The 29 T cell receptor beta chains below were found in one sample sequenced in a study of blood T cell repertoires in COVID-19. TCRdb keeps only in-frame clones here, not all; method: immunoSEQ multiplex PCR. This table has 150,000 to 200,000 clones, about 79% appearing once. The specimen sequenced was peripheral blood. The receptors were gathered from a woman in her 70s with acute or convalescent COVID-19.

This rearrangement joins TRBV23-1 to TRBJ2-7, with a weak D call TRBD2 (6 bases). TRBV23-1 is recorded as an ORF, its role being uncertain. CDR3 size: 12 residues. Trimming removed 6 bases from V and 4 bases from J, with 10 bases in between. The CDR3 nucleotides read TGCGCCAGCAGACGGGAGTTTTACGAGCAGTACTTC. This sequence encodes CASRREFYEQYF.

The chain is built from TRBV6-4 and TRBJ1-6, with 12 positions matching TRBD1. Germline V gene sequence: CDR1 MRHNA, CDR2 SNTAGT. The junction had 4 bases not matched to a gene; V was cut back by 5 bases and J by 8 bases. The CDR3 sequence is 15 residues long. CDR3 nucleotides: TGTGCCAGCAGTCGGGGACAGGGGGCACATTCACCCCTCCACTTT. It codes for CASSRGQGAHSPLHF.

V and J are TRBV5-1 and TRBJ2-2; 8 bases map to TRBD2. This CDR3 comprises 16 residues. Germline loops: CDR1 SGHRS, CDR2 YFSETQ. Trimming at V came to 2 bases and at J to 5 bases, leaving 8 bases not matched to a gene. CDR3 in amino acids: CASSLGSGISTGELFF. As DNA, the CDR3 is TGCGCCAGCAGCTTAGGTAGCGGGATCTCTACCGGGGAGCTGTTTTTT.

This clone was seen once. The genes are TRBV19 and TRBJ2-7; D perhaps matches TRBD1 (5 bases). V lost 6 bases and J 5 bases, leaving 14 bases between the germline ends. This CDR3 contains 13 residues. Germline loops: CDR1 LNHDA, CDR2 SQIVND (reference sequence). CDR3 sequence (DNA): TGTGCCAGTAGATCAGGGTATTTCGACGAGCAGTACTTC. It specifies CASRSGYFDEQYF.

This CDR3 reads CASSKATAGVSRTYEQYF. For the CDR3, the DNA is TGTGCCAGCAGCAAAGCGACAGCCGGAGTAAGTCGAACCTACGAGCAGTACTTC. The rearrangement links TRBV21-1 to TRBJ2-7; the table's D call TRBD1 went unverified against the DNA. TRBV21-1 is a pseudogene locus. The CDR3 sequence is 18 residues long.

The chain recombines TRBV2 with TRBJ2-1; 13 bases line up with TRBD2. The germline CDR1 and CDR2 sequences are SNHLY and FYNNEI. This CDR3 is 15 amino acids long. The trim removed 5 bases at V and 4 bases at J, leaving 2 bases unmatched. CDR3 in amino acids: CASSRLAGGYNEQFF. The CDR3 region has the DNA TGTGCCAGCAGTCGACTAGCGGGAGGTTACAATGAGCAGTTCTTC.

V usage is TRBV7-3 and J usage is TRBJ2-3; unclear D gene. V lost 3 bases and J lost 5, with 12 bases in between. The CDR3 contains 14 residues. Germline V CDR1 and CDR2: SGHTA, FQGTGA. The CDR3: CASSLVGPGDTQYF. CDR3 DNA sequence: TGTGCCAGCAGCTTGGTCGGTCCTGGAGATACGCAGTATTTT.

The gene calls are TRBV6-6 and TRBJ2-7, with 7 positions matching TRBD2. V shed 7 bases and J 4 bases; nucleotides not matched to a gene: 7. Germline-derived CDR1 and CDR2 are MNHNY and SVGAGI (reference sequence). The CDR3 length is 13 residues. The CDR3 sequence is CASTSSGGYEQYF. In DNA, the CDR3 is TGTGCCAGCACCTCCTCCGGGGGGTACGAGCAGTACTTC.

This chain links TRBV2 with TRBJ1-6; the D gene is possibly TRBD1 (6 bases). This CDR3 has 15 amino acids. Trimming removed 5 bases at V and 7 bases at J, with 15 bases between. The germline V gene encodes CDR1 SNHLY and CDR2 FYNNEI. The CDR3 nucleotides are TGTGCCAGCAGTTTCTCGACAGGAGGAAATTCACCCCTCCACTTT. Translation gives CASSFSTGGNSPLHF.

The chain recombines TRBV12-3 or TRBV12-4 with TRBJ2-1; 8 bases are shared with TRBD1. With 1 base clipped from V and 8 bases from J, the junction kept 1 base outside the gene matches. The CDR3 consists of 13 residues. CDR3 sequence reads: CASSLGTGYEQFF. As DNA, the CDR3 is TGTGCCAGCAGTTTAGGGACAGGGTATGAGCAGTTCTTC.

The chain employs TRBV9 and TRBJ2-7; TRBD2 agrees at 7 bases. The CDR3 contains 15 residues. Trimming removed 0 bases from V and 2 bases from J; junction bases left unmatched: 5. Germline values: CDR1 SGDLS, CDR2 YYNGEE. CDR3 sequence reads: CASSVALAETYEQYF. The CDR3 DNA sequence: TGTGCCAGCAGCGTAGCGCTAGCGGAGACCTACGAGCAGTACTTC.

This clone was counted a few times. This sample includes further DNA sequences coding for the same CDR3. The V call is TRBV2, the J call TRBJ2-7, with D maybe TRBD1 (6 bases). Trimming removed 7 bases at V and 0 bases at J, with 7 bases between. Germline CDR1 SNHLY, CDR2 FYNNEI. This CDR3 region has 12 residues. CDR3: CASTQGSYEQYF. The CDR3 region has the DNA TGTGCCAGCACACAGGGCTCCTACGAGCAGTACTTC.

This chain joins TRBV19 and TRBJ2-2; 9 bases line up with TRBD2. J gave up 6 bases and V 7 bases, and 9 bases lay outside the gene matches. The CDR3 sequence is 15 residues long. Germline CDR1 and CDR2: LNHDA and SQIVND (reference sequence). DNA of the CDR3: TGTGCCAGTACGGTGGCGGGAGGGGGGTCCGGGGAGCTGTTTTTT. This gives the protein CASTVAGGGSGELFF.

The chain uses TRBV2 and TRBJ2-5; 8 nucleotides align to TRBD2. The ends lost 7 bases at V and 4 bases at J; junction bases unmatched: 8. In germline, CDR1 is SNHLY, CDR2 FYNNEI. CDR3 length equals 14 residues. The CDR3 DNA sequence: TGTGCCAGCAAGGTCCGCGGGAGGTCAGAGACCCAGTACTTC. Its translation: CASKVRGRSETQYF.

Written as DNA, the CDR3 is TGTGCCAGCTCACCACCCGCGCGAGGCCCCCCGGTCAATGAGCAGTTCTTC. Translation: CASSPPARGPPVNEQFF. The V call is TRBV18, the J call TRBJ2-1; the D is unclear. Trimming took 0 bases from V and 6 from J, leaving 18 bases between them. The germline CDR1 and CDR2 sequences are KGHSH and LQKENI. CDR3 size: 17 residues.

The chain uses TRBV29-1 and TRBJ2-1; the match to TRBD2 covers 7 bases. The germline gives CDR1 SQVTM, CDR2 ANQGSEA. Trimming removed 7 bases from V and 8 bases from J; junction bases left unmatched: 8. The CDR3 is 12 amino acids. CDR3 amino acids: CSAWGGSYEQFF. In DNA form, the CDR3 reads TGCAGCGCCTGGGGGGGTTCCTATGAGCAGTTCTTC.

The chain employs TRBV19 and TRBJ1-4; TRBD1 agrees at 9 bases. V trimming: 0 bases; J trimming: 4 bases; junction bases outside the gene matches: 3. CDR3 length equals 16 residues. CDR1 is LNHDA and CDR2 is SQIVND in the germline V gene (reference sequence). The CDR3 sequence: CASSIEGQGYNEKLFF. The CDR3 region has the DNA TGTGCCAGTAGTATAGAAGGACAGGGGTATAATGAAAAACTGTTTTTT.

The chain links TRBV9 to TRBJ2-2, with TRBD2 matching 8 bases. With 0 bases clipped from V and 5 bases from J, the junction kept 6 bases outside the gene matches. This CDR3 has 16 residues. Per germline, CDR1 SGDLS and CDR2 YYNGEE. CDR3 sequence: CASSVGGLAATGELFF. In DNA form, the CDR3 reads TGTGCCAGCAGCGTAGGCGGACTAGCCGCGACCGGGGAGCTGTTTTTT.

This clone was seen once. This CDR3 is CASSSTSGGATDTQYF. The CDR3 DNA reads as TGTGCCAGCAGCTCTACTAGCGGGGGGGCCACAGATACGCAGTATTTT. The gene calls are TRBV7-9 and TRBJ2-3; the match to TRBD2 covers 13 bases. This CDR3 is built from 16 residues. With V trimmed by 4 bases and J by 2 bases, 3 bases remained unmatched. Germline V gene lookup returns CDR1 SEHNR and CDR2 FQNEAQ (reference sequence).

Regarding this clone: One end of the junction varies from germline; a read error may be responsible. The chain uses TRBV7-2 and TRBJ1-1; D is unresolved. The germline gives CDR1 SGHTA, CDR2 FQGNSA. The length of the CDR3 is 14 residues. The CDR3 sequence is CASSLNGVKTEAFF. DNA for the CDR3: TGTGCCAGCAGCTTAAACGGGGTGAAGACTGAAGCTTTCTTT.

The table lists this clone with a count of one. V gene TRBV3-1 (or the pseudogene TRBV3-2) combines with J gene TRBJ2-1; the match to TRBD1 covers 7 bases. Germline values: CDR1 LGHDT, CDR2 YNNKEL (reference sequence). This CDR3 has 15 residues. Trimming cost V 4 bases and J 6 bases; bases outside gene matches: 9. The CDR3 region is CASSPRTGGGNEQFF. CDR3 in DNA: TGTGCCAGCAGCCCGCGGACAGGAGGAGGCAATGAGCAGTTCTTC.

The chain is built from TRBV7-9 and TRBJ2-7; the match to TRBD2 covers 12 bases. J lost 6 bases, V lost 5 bases, and 8 bases had no gene match. The germline V gene has CDR1 SEHNR and CDR2 FQNEAQ (reference sequence). This CDR3 spans 15 amino acids. The CDR3 is CASSPRLAGDAEQYF. The CDR3 DNA sequence: TGTGCCAGCAGCCCGAGACTAGCGGGAGATGCCGAGCAGTACTTC.

The J gene is TRBJ1-5, the V gene TRBV7-8; D uncertain. Trimming shortened V by 1 base and J by 5 bases, and 6 bases separated the two germline ends. CDR1 is SGHVS and CDR2 is FQNEAQ in the germline V gene. The CDR3 is 13 amino acids. The chain's CDR3 is CASSLGRDQPQHF. CDR3 nucleotides: TGTGCCAGCAGCTTAGGCCGGGATCAGCCCCAGCATTTT.

This chain uses TRBV5-1 with TRBJ2-7; 10 bases are shared with TRBD2. There are 14 residues in the CDR3. Germline V gene data show CDR1 as SGHRS and CDR2 as YFSETQ. Germline trimming cut 3 bases from V and 5 bases from J; bases unmatched to any gene: 5. In DNA form, the CDR3 reads TGCGCCAGCAGCTCCACTAGCGGGGCCAACGAGCAGTACTTC. It translates to CASSSTSGANEQYF.

The chain employs TRBV6-5 and TRBJ1-6, with TRBD1 matching 8 bases. Germline CDR1 MNHEY, CDR2 SVGAGI. This CDR3 has 14 amino acids. V lost 3 bases to trimming and J lost 10 bases; unmatched junction nucleotides: 5. The CDR3 nucleotides read TGTGCCAGCAGTTATTTACAGGGGGGCTCACCCCTCCACTTT. This sequence encodes CASSYLQGGSPLHF.

The rearrangement uses TRBV19 and TRBJ1-2; TRBD1 matches 9 bases. The CDR3 consists of 18 residues. CDR1 and CDR2 from the germline V gene are LNHDA and SQIVND (reference sequence). J lost 2 bases, V lost 3 bases, and 13 bases had no gene match. CDR3 bases: TGTGCCAGTAGTATTTTCCCTACAGGGGGCCCGAGAAACTATGGCTACACCTTC. Translation: CASSIFPTGGPRNYGYTF.

The chain combines TRBV5-1 with TRBJ2-1; possibly TRBD2 for D (6 bases). Germline CDR1 reads SGHRS; CDR2 reads YFSETQ. The CDR3 totals 18 residues. V dropped 1 base and J dropped 0 bases, with 17 bases sitting between them. The CDR3 DNA reads TGCGCCAGCAGCTTGTTTGCTAGCGCCGACTCCTCCTACAATGAGCAGTTCTTC. It encodes CASSLFASADSSYNEQFF. The variable domain in full, with the rest retrieved from reference TRBV5-1 and TRBJ2-1, is KAGVTQTPRYLIKTRGQQVTLSCSPISGHRSVSWYQQTPGQGLQFLFEYFSETQRNKGNFPGRFSGRQFSNSRSEMNVSTLELGDSALYLCASSLFASADSSYNEQFFGPGTRLTVL.

The rearrangement links TRBV9 to TRBJ2-7; 15 bases map to TRBD2. Germline V gives CDR1 SGDLS, CDR2 YYNGEE. The CDR3 extends over 18 amino acids. J lost 7 bases, V lost 4 bases, and 15 bases had no gene match. The CDR3 DNA reads as TGTGCCAGCAGCCCCCGAGGACTAGCGGGAGGGCCGATCCAAGAGCAGTACTTC. As protein: CASSPRGLAGGPIQEQYF. Looking up the rest from reference TRBV9 and TRBJ2-7 gives the full variable domain: DSGVTQTPKHLITATGQRVTLRCSPRSGDLSVYWYQQSLDQGLQFLIQYYNGEERAKGNILERFSAQQFPDLHSELNLSSLELGDSALYFCASSPRGLAGGPIQEQYFGPGTRLTVT.

The V call is TRBV5-4, the J call TRBJ2-7, with TRBD2 matching over 10 bases. The CDR3 is made up of 15 amino acids. In germline, CDR1 is SGHNT, CDR2 YYREEE (reference sequence). The junction had 9 bases not matched to a gene; V was cut back by 4 bases and J by 5 bases. In DNA form, the CDR3 reads TGTGCCAGCAGCCAACGGCTAGCGGGAGTCCACGAGCAGTACTTC. Translated: CASSQRLAGVHEQYF.